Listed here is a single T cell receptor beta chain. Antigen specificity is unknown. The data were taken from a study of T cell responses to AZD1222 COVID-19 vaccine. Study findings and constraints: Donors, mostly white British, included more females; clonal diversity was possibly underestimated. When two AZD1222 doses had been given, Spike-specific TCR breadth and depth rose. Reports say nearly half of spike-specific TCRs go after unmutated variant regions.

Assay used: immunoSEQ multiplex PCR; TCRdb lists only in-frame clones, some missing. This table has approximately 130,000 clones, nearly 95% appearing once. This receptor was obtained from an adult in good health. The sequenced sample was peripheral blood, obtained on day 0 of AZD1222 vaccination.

The CDR3 is CASHSTGGIGNEQFF. The CDR3 DNA follows: TGTGCCAGTCATTCTACTGGGGGGATAGGCAATGAGCAGTTCTTC. V is TRBV19 and J is TRBJ2-1, with D possibly being TRBD2 (6 bases). The germline CDR1 and CDR2 sequences are LNHDA and SQIVND (reference sequence). V lost 8 bases, J lost 6 bases, and 20 bases lay in between. This CDR3 spans 15 amino acids. The full variable domain, in which reference TRBV19 and TRBJ2-1 provide the parts outside the CDR3, is DGGITQSPKYLFRKEGQNVTLSCEQNLNHDAMYWYRQDPGQGLRLIYYSQIVNDFQKGDIAEGYSVSREKKESFPLTVTSAQKNPTAFYLCASHSTGGIGNEQFFGPGTRLTVL.